This T cell receptor beta chain originates from a study of blood T cells in healthy people across ages. This clonotype was counted ten times or more. The target antigen is unknown. Per sample, a minimum of 6 million PBMCs were isolated. Total RNA extracted from each sample amounted to at least 5 micrograms. This CDR3 has 13 amino acids. Germline-derived CDR1 and CDR2 are MNHEY and SVGAGI. Trimming left V 2 bases short and J 2 bases short, with 6 bases between. For the second PCR, which ran for roughly 6 to 12 cycles, a sample-barcoded 5' primer and a J-beta primer mix were used. TCRdb recomputed calls from the 5' RACE reads with MiXCR, one row per CDR3 protein. This table has around 850,000 distinct CDR3 sequences, under 40% appearing once. Study-wide results and caveats: Long-lived donors carried more naive CD4+ cells and greater diversity than aged donors. The fall in TCR beta diversity per million T cells was roughly linear with age.

V and J are TRBV6-5 and TRBJ2-5; weak D call: TRBD2 (6 bases). This TCR came from a man aged 18 to 29 in good health. The source material was blood. CDR3: CASSYGGQETQYF. In DNA form, the CDR3 reads TGTGCCAGCAGTTACGGGGGGCAAGAGACCCAGTACTTC.